These 28 T cell receptor beta chains came from one sample sequenced in a study of blood T cells in healthy people across ages. Then a second PCR, running about 6 to 12 cycles, was carried out with a sample-barcoded 5' primer and a J-beta primer mix. Each CDR3 protein gets one entry after TCRdb re-called the 5' RACE reads with MiXCR. The sample shows hundreds of thousands of distinct CDR3 sequences, roughly 44% of them seen only once. Sample: blood. The receptors derive from a man aged 55 to 69 in good health.

This chain joins TRBV10-3 and TRBJ2-7; 14 nucleotides match TRBD2. The CDR3 totals 15 residues. CDR1 is ENHRY and CDR2 is SYGVKD in the germline V gene. The junction had 3 bases not matched to a gene; V was cut back by 3 bases and J by 5 bases. The CDR3 sequence: CAISDSGLAGDEQYF. In DNA form, the CDR3 reads TGTGCCATCAGTGACTCGGGACTAGCGGGGGACGAGCAGTACTTC.

This clonotype was seen a handful of times. The rearrangement links TRBV20-1 to TRBJ1-2; TRBD1 aligns across 7 bases. With 4 bases clipped from V and 6 bases from J, the junction kept 8 bases outside the gene matches. Germline V gives CDR1 DFQATT, CDR2 SNEGSKA (reference sequence). The CDR3 covers 13 residues. Here the CDR3 DNA reads TGCAGTGCTACCGGGACAGAGGGCCATGGCTACACCTTC. This sequence encodes CSATGTEGHGYTF.

The J gene is TRBJ2-7, the V gene TRBV25-1, with D perhaps matching TRBD1 or TRBD2 (5 bases each). The CDR3 totals 13 residues. The V end lost 5 bases, the J end lost 5 bases, and 13 bases lay between the germline ends. Germline V gene sequence: CDR1 MGHDK, CDR2 SYGVNS. The CDR3: CASSLRDGDEQYF. The CDR3 DNA sequence: TGTGCCAGCAGTTTGAGGGACGGAGACGAGCAGTACTTC.

The V and J genes are TRBV15 and TRBJ2-1; tentative D call: TRBD1 (5 bases). Trimming pared 3 bases from V and 0 bases from J, leaving 15 bases between. CDR1 and CDR2 (germline): LNHNV, YYDKDF (reference sequence). This CDR3 has 17 residues. CDR3 sequence reads: CATSSGQGKSSYNEQFF. CDR3 coding DNA: TGTGCCACCAGCAGCGGACAAGGCAAGAGCTCCTACAATGAGCAGTTCTTC.

V gene TRBV5-1 combines with J gene TRBJ2-7, with 7 positions matching TRBD2. Trimming removed 5 bases from V and 6 bases from J; junction bases left unmatched: 2. The CDR3 loop spans 11 amino acids. Germline loops: CDR1 SGHRS, CDR2 YFSETQ. CDR3 DNA: TGCGCCAGCAGGGGAGGGCTCGAGCAGTACTTC. This translates into CASRGGLEQYF.

The table lists this clonotype with a few counts. The rearrangement joins TRBV6-1 to TRBJ2-7, with D uncertain. Germline V gene data show CDR1 as MNHNS and CDR2 as SASEGT. Trimming left V 0 bases short and J 1 base short, with 4 bases between. The CDR3 totals 13 residues. The CDR3 DNA reads TGTGCCAGCAGTGAAGCTGGGTCCTACGAGCAGTACTTC. It is translated as CASSEAGSYEQYF.

The chain combines TRBV7-2 with TRBJ2-7; D remains unclear. Germline loops: CDR1 SGHTA, CDR2 FQGNSA. V lost 3 bases and J lost 7, with 19 bases in between. The CDR3 has 15 amino acids. CDR3 nucleotide sequence: TGTGCCAGCAGCTTCATCGGATACTCCTACAATGAGCAGTACTTC. It codes for CASSFIGYSYNEQYF.

Only a few counts were recorded for this clonotype. The V and J genes are TRBV4-3 and TRBJ2-3, with D possibly being TRBD1 (7 bases). Germline V lookup: CDR1 LGHNA, CDR2 YSLEER. The CDR3 sequence is 17 residues long. The V end was cut by 0 bases, the J end by 2 bases, with 15 bases between. This CDR3 is CASSQDPQGGYTDTQYF. The CDR3 region has the DNA TGCGCCAGCAGCCAAGATCCCCAGGGGGGCTACACAGATACGCAGTATTTT.

The chain recombines TRBV28 with TRBJ1-4; TRBD1 agrees at 9 bases. This CDR3 contains 14 residues. Germline loops: CDR1 MDHEN, CDR2 SYDVKM. Trimming cost V 7 bases and J 7 bases; bases outside gene matches: 7. As DNA, the CDR3 is TGTGCCAGCAACAAGGACAGGGGTGTTGAAAAACTGTTTTTT. Its protein product is CASNKDRGVEKLFF.

The rearrangement uses TRBV5-1 and TRBJ2-5; the match to TRBD1 covers 7 bases. J lost 5 bases, V lost 4 bases, and 8 bases had no gene match. Germline V lookup: CDR1 SGHRS, CDR2 YFSETQ. There are 14 residues in the CDR3. The CDR3 sequence: CASSEGAVAETQYF. CDR3 in DNA: TGCGCCAGCAGCGAGGGGGCTGTAGCGGAGACCCAGTACTTC.

This chain joins TRBV25-1 and TRBJ1-2; the D is unclear. V lost 5 bases and J lost 6, with 25 bases in between. CDR1 is MGHDK and CDR2 is SYGVNS in the germline V gene. The CDR3 contains 17 residues. In DNA form, the CDR3 reads TGTGCCAGCAGTACTCACTCGACGGGGTTAGTTAGCGATGGCTACACCTTC. It specifies CASSTHSTGLVSDGYTF.

This clonotype came up a few times. This chain connects TRBV5-4 to TRBJ2-3; D unresolved. This CDR3 is built from 16 residues. The germline gives CDR1 SGHNT, CDR2 YYREEE (reference sequence). The ends were cut back, 0 bases at V and 1 base at J, with 12 bases in the middle. For the CDR3, the DNA is TGTGCCAGCAGCTTGGAAGGGATAGGTGGCACAGATACGCAGTATTTT. This encodes CASSLEGIGGTDTQYF.

This clonotype was seen ten or more times. This sequence joins TRBV12-3 or TRBV12-4 and TRBJ1-5, with 10 bases that match TRBD1. There are 15 residues in the CDR3. V lost 6 bases to trimming and J lost 0 bases; unmatched junction nucleotides: 2. The DNA of the CDR3 is TGTGCCAGCAGCAGGGACAGGGGTAGCAATCAGCCCCAGCATTTT. It specifies CASSRDRGSNQPQHF.

This clonotype was picked up a small number of times. This chain uses TRBV4-3 with TRBJ2-3; D may be TRBD2 (5 bases). The V gene's germline CDR1 is LGHNA and CDR2 YSLEER. Trimming stripped 3 bases from V and 0 bases from J, with 7 bases between. The CDR3 has 14 amino acids. The CDR3: CASSQRTSTDTQYF. The CDR3 bases are TGCGCCAGCAGCCAGAGGACTAGCACAGATACGCAGTATTTT.

The V and J genes are TRBV28 and TRBJ2-3; 7 positions match TRBD1. CDR3 length: 16 amino acids. Germline lookup yields CDR1 MDHEN and CDR2 SYDVKM. J was trimmed by 4 bases and V by 3 bases; bases with no gene match: 10. The CDR3 here is CASSFWDRQGADTQYF. DNA for the CDR3: TGTGCCAGCAGTTTTTGGGACAGACAGGGAGCAGATACGCAGTATTTT.

This clonotype occurred a few times. CDR3 DNA: TGTGCTAGTGGTCGGGGAGAGGTACCTGATACGCAGTATTTT. This gives the protein CASGRGEVPDTQYF. The chain joins TRBV12-5 to TRBJ2-3, with D tentatively TRBD2 (5 bases). Germline CDR1 and CDR2: LGHNT and FRNRAP. V lost 5 bases, J lost 6 bases, and 15 bases lay in between. CDR3 length: 14 residues.

Comment on this clonotype: The junction does not match germline at one end; this may be a read error. J is TRBJ2-1 and V is TRBV29-1; D assignment may be TRBD1 or TRBD2 (5 bases each). Germline V gene data show CDR1 as SQVTM and CDR2 as ANQGSEA. The CDR3 totals 13 residues. Here the CDR3 DNA reads TGCAGCGACTCAGGGAGTCCCTACAATGGGCAGTTCTTC. Protein: CSDSGSPYNGQFF.

The rearrangement links TRBV27 to TRBJ2-7; 7 nucleotides align to TRBD1. V trimming: 1 base; J trimming: 4 bases; junction bases outside the gene matches: 10. The CDR3 length is 16 residues. The germline CDR1 and CDR2 sequences are MNHEY and SMNVEV (reference sequence). The CDR3 is CASSLFGPTGNYEQYF. CDR3 coding DNA: TGTGCCAGCAGTTTATTTGGCCCGACAGGGAATTACGAGCAGTACTTC.

The genes are TRBV20-1 and TRBJ2-1; a possible D gene is TRBD2 (5 bases). Trimming removed 6 bases at V and 0 bases at J, with 12 bases between. The CDR3 runs 14 residues. The germline V gene encodes CDR1 DFQATT and CDR2 SNEGSKA (reference sequence). The CDR3: CSAIGLSSYNEQFF. The CDR3 DNA reads TGCAGTGCCATCGGACTCAGCTCCTACAATGAGCAGTTCTTC.

This chain connects TRBV20-1 to TRBJ2-7; no reliable D call. V was trimmed by 3 bases and J by 4 bases, leaving 7 bases between them. Germline lookup yields CDR1 DFQATT and CDR2 SNEGSKA (reference sequence). The CDR3 totals 11 residues. This CDR3 reads CSASPVYEQYF. The CDR3 DNA reads TGCAGTGCTAGCCCTGTATACGAGCAGTACTTC.

The chain is built from TRBV7-2 and TRBJ1-1; D uncertain. This CDR3 comprises 13 residues. Germline CDR1 is SGHTA and CDR2 is FQGNSA. V lost 5 bases, J lost 3 bases, and 10 bases lay in between. The CDR3 region is CASSHPTYTEAFF. CDR3 nucleotide sequence: TGTGCCAGCAGCCACCCCACATACACTGAAGCTTTCTTT. The whole variable domain, remainder taken from reference TRBV7-2 and TRBJ1-1, is GAGVSQSPSNKVTEKGKDVELRCDPISGHTALYWYRQSLGQGLEFLIYFQGNSAPDKSGLPSDRFSAERTGGSVSTLTIQRTQQEDSAVYLCASSHPTYTEAFFGQGTRLTVV.

This chain links TRBV29-1 with TRBJ1-2, with D possibly TRBD1 on 6 matching bases. Germline CDR1 and CDR2: SQVTM and ANQGSEA. The CDR3 has 14 residues. V shed 2 bases and J shed 6 bases, with 16 bases lying between them. In DNA form, the CDR3 reads TGCAGCGTTGAACCGGGACATATCAGCGATGGCTACACCTTC. It is translated as CSVEPGHISDGYTF.

The chain carries TRBV29-1 and TRBJ2-2; weak D call: TRBD1 (5 bases). Trimming pared 3 bases from V and 6 bases from J, leaving 8 bases between. CDR3 size: 12 residues. Germline CDR1 and CDR2: SQVTM and ANQGSEA. CDR3 sequence (DNA): TGCAGCGTTGATCAGGGTGCCGGGGAGCTGTTTTTT. This sequence encodes CSVDQGAGELFF.

The V call is TRBV24-1, the J call TRBJ1-2, with D unclear. V shed 6 bases and J shed 3 bases, with 7 bases lying between them. Germline CDR1 KGHDR, CDR2 SFDVKD. The CDR3 length is 12 residues. CDR3 in amino acids: CATSRRDYGYTF. The DNA of the CDR3 is TGTGCCACCAGTAGACGGGACTATGGCTACACCTTC.

This clonotype turned up a few times. The CDR3 sequence is CAWEVGGIQYF. The CDR3 nucleotides read TGTGCCTGGGAGGTCGGAGGCATTCAGTACTTC. V is TRBV30 and J is TRBJ2-4; weak D call: TRBD2 (5 bases). Germline V gives CDR1 GTSNPN, CDR2 SVGIG (reference sequence). Trimming took 5 bases from V and 9 from J, leaving 11 bases between them. The length of the CDR3 is 11 residues.

The chain uses TRBV3-1 and TRBJ2-7; a weak D match, TRBD1 (6 bases). The germline CDR1 and CDR2 sequences are LGHDT and YNNKEL (reference sequence). Trimming pared 1 base from V and 3 bases from J, leaving 13 bases between. This CDR3 contains 15 residues. The CDR3 nucleotides are TGTGCCAGCAGCCAAGTAGGACAGCTCCGCTACGAGCAGTACTTC. Protein product: CASSQVGQLRYEQYF.

The genes are TRBV14 and TRBJ2-7, with D uncertain. V gave up 4 bases and J gave up 0 bases, with 13 bases separating them. The CDR3 sequence is 15 residues long. Germline-derived CDR1 and CDR2 are SGHDN and FVKESK. CDR3 loop: CASSPSGLYSYEQYF. The CDR3 DNA reads as TGTGCCAGCAGCCCCTCGGGTCTATACTCCTACGAGCAGTACTTC.

Only a few counts were recorded for this clonotype. The chain employs TRBV7-9 and TRBJ1-5; possibly TRBD1 for D (6 bases). V was pared by 5 bases and J by 3 bases, with 11 bases between. Per germline, CDR1 SEHNR and CDR2 FQNEAQ (reference sequence). The CDR3 is 14 residues long. The CDR3 spells CASSTQGDNQPQHF. CDR3 coding DNA: TGTGCCAGCAGCACACAGGGCGACAATCAGCCCCAGCATTTT.